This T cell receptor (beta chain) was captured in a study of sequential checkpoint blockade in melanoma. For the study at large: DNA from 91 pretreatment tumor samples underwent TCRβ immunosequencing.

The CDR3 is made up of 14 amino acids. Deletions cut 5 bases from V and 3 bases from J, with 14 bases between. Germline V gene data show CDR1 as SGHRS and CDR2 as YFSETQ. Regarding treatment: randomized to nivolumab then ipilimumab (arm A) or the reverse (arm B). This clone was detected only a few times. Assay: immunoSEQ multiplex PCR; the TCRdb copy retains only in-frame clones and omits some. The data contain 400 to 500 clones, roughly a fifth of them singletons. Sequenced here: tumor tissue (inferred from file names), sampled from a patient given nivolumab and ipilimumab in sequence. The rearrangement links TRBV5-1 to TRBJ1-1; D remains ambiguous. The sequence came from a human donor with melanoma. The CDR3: CASSNPGLDTEAFF. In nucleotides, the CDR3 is TGCGCCAGCAGTAATCCGGGGTTGGACACTGAAGCTTTCTTT.